Presented here are 21 T cell receptor beta chains from one specimen sequenced in a study of radiation and T cells in renal cell carcinoma. Libraries were prepared by immunoSEQ multiplex PCR; TCRdb keeps only in-frame clonotypes and omits some of them. Here the sample spans some 120,000 clones, more than 70% being singletons. Described time point: blood 2 weeks post-SBRT. As for treatment: 15 Gy SBRT to primary tumor, nephrectomy 4 weeks later. Sequenced material: blood, taken from a patient whose treatment included radiotherapy and nephrectomy. The receptor source for this set is a woman aged 70-85 years with renal cell carcinoma.

The genes are TRBV11-3 and TRBJ2-5; D might be TRBD1 (5 bases). The V end was cut by 1 base, the J end by 5 bases, with 11 bases between. Germline values: CDR1 SGHNT, CDR2 YENEEA. The CDR3 loop spans 14 amino acids. CDR3: CASSLGPGFETQYF. CDR3 nucleotides: TGTGCCAGCAGCTTAGGTCCAGGGTTCGAGACCCAGTACTTC.

This chain links TRBV7-2 with TRBJ1-5; TRBD1 matches 8 bases. Germline V CDR1 and CDR2: SGHTA, FQGNSA. Trimming took 1 base from V and 6 from J; bases not matched to a gene: 2. This CDR3 is 14 amino acids long. The CDR3 sequence: CASSLEGTGQPQHF. For the CDR3, the DNA is TGTGCCAGCAGCTTAGAGGGGACAGGTCAGCCCCAGCATTTT.

The rearrangement links TRBV18 to TRBJ2-7, with D possibly being TRBD2 (5 bases). The CDR3 length is 13 residues. V was trimmed by 3 bases and J by 1 base, leaving 7 bases between them. The germline V gene has CDR1 KGHSH and CDR2 LQKENI. CDR3 in amino acids: CASSPDLSYEQYF. The CDR3 region has the DNA TGTGCCAGCTCACCGGACTTATCCTACGAGCAGTACTTC.

In its sample, this clone was seen a few times. V is TRBV2 and J is TRBJ2-2, with D possibly TRBD1 on 6 matching bases. The length of the CDR3 is 14 residues. The germline V and J ends were trimmed by 11 bases and 4 bases, with 17 bases remaining between them. CDR1 is SNHLY, CDR2 FYNNEI, per germline. The CDR3 reads CAARTIRGTGELFF. The CDR3 nucleotides read TGTGCCGCCCGGACAATCAGGGGCACCGGGGAGCTGTTTTTT.

V gene TRBV14 combines with J gene TRBJ2-7, with D perhaps assigned TRBD1 or TRBD2 (5 bases each). This CDR3 has 14 amino acids. The V end lost 4 bases, the J end lost 1 base, and 11 bases lay between the germline ends. The germline V gene has CDR1 SGHDN and CDR2 FVKESK. CDR3 nucleotide sequence: TGTGCCAGCAGCCCTGGGACGCCATCCTACGAGCAGTACTTC. This codes for CASSPGTPSYEQYF. The whole variable domain, remainder taken from reference TRBV14 and TRBJ2-7, is EAGVTQFPSHSVIEKGQTVTLRCDPISGHDNLYWYRRVMGKEIKFLLHFVKESKQDESGMPNNRFLAERTGGTYSTLKVQPAELEDSGVYFCASSPGTPSYEQYFGPGTRLTVT.

V usage is TRBV6-5 and J usage is TRBJ2-5; 10 bases line up with TRBD1. V was clipped by 5 bases and J by 11 bases; unmatched bases: 8. Looked up from germline, CDR1 is MNHEY and CDR2 is SVGAGI. CDR3 length equals 13 residues. The CDR3 is CASSDGQGGLQYF. The CDR3, as DNA: TGTGCCAGCAGTGATGGACAGGGGGGGTTGCAGTACTTC.

The chain joins TRBV2 to TRBJ2-7; D remains ambiguous. V lost 7 bases and J lost 6, with 7 bases in between. The CDR3 length is 10 residues. The germline V gene encodes CDR1 SNHLY and CDR2 FYNNEI. CDR3 in amino acids: CASTDLEQYF. CDR3 bases: TGTGCCAGCACGGACCTCGAGCAGTACTTC.

The rearrangement joins TRBV27 to TRBJ1-1; TRBD1 aligns across 10 bases. V lost 5 bases, J lost 5 bases, and 14 bases stayed unmatched. This CDR3 is built from 17 residues. Looked up from germline, CDR1 is MNHEY and CDR2 is SMNVEV (reference sequence). The CDR3 here is CASSTHPSRDRGTEAFF. CDR3 coding DNA: TGTGCCAGCAGTACCCACCCCAGTCGGGACAGGGGAACTGAAGCTTTCTTT.

V gene TRBV7-3 combines with J gene TRBJ2-3; TRBD2 matches at 9 bases. The CDR3 has 15 amino acids. The germline gives CDR1 SGHTA, CDR2 FQGTGA. J was trimmed by 4 bases and V by 5 bases; bases with no gene match: 7. CDR3: CASSLGLAGSDTQYF. In DNA, the CDR3 is TGTGCCAGCAGCCTGGGGCTAGCGGGGTCAGATACGCAGTATTTT.

This clone was seen a single time. V is TRBV5-1 and J is TRBJ2-5; 7 nucleotides align to TRBD2. This CDR3 is 14 amino acids long. The germline V gene encodes CDR1 SGHRS and CDR2 YFSETQ. J lost 2 bases, V lost 4 bases, and 5 bases had no gene match. CDR3 DNA: TGCGCCAGCAGCGGACCGGGACTACAAGAGACCCAGTACTTC. This gives the protein CASSGPGLQETQYF.

The chain has TRBV21-1 and TRBJ2-3; TRBD2 reflects the table's D call only, with no check against the DNA. TRBV21-1 is flagged as a pseudogene. CDR3 length equals 20 residues. CDR3 in DNA: TGTGCCAGTACGCCTAACCAGGGACTAGCGGGGGGACACTCCACAGATACGCAGTATTTT. Its translation: CASTPNQGLAGGHSTDTQYF.

J is TRBJ2-3 and V is TRBV7-2; 9 nucleotides line up with TRBD1. From germline, CDR1 is SGHTA and CDR2 FQGNSA. This CDR3 is built from 15 residues. J was trimmed by 4 bases and V by 5 bases; bases with no gene match: 7. CDR3 sequence reads: CASSLRDRVSDTQYF. In DNA, the CDR3 is TGTGCCAGCAGCCTCCGGGACAGGGTTTCAGATACGCAGTATTTT.

J is TRBJ1-5 and V is TRBV19; D gene ambiguous. V shed 1 base and J shed 3 bases, with 10 bases lying between them. There are 15 residues in the CDR3. Germline V gene lookup returns CDR1 LNHDA and CDR2 SQIVND (reference sequence). The CDR3 coding sequence is TGTGCCAGTAGTATAGTGGGCAGTGACAATCAGCCCCAGCATTTT. The encoded protein is CASSIVGSDNQPQHF.

This chain links TRBV6-6 with TRBJ2-3; 7 nucleotides agree with TRBD2. V shed 5 bases, J shed 4 bases, and the junction held 6 bases outside the gene matches. This CDR3 has 14 amino acids. Germline CDR1 reads MNHNY; CDR2 reads SVGAGI (reference sequence). CDR3 region: CASSTKGRADTQYF. CDR3 bases: TGTGCCAGCAGTACTAAGGGGAGGGCAGATACGCAGTATTTT.

This chain joins TRBV5-4 and TRBJ2-3; TRBD2 matches at 8 bases. V gave up 4 bases and J gave up 1 base; unmatched junction bases: 11. The germline CDR1 and CDR2 sequences are SGHNT and YYREEE (reference sequence). The CDR3 has 17 amino acids. CDR3 region: CASSPQSGGPRTDTQYF. Here the CDR3 DNA reads TGTGCCAGCAGCCCTCAAAGCGGGGGCCCCCGCACAGATACGCAGTATTTT.

The rearrangement links TRBV28 to TRBJ1-2; D not resolved. V shed 3 bases and J shed 1 base, with 9 bases lying between them. Germline V gene sequence: CDR1 MDHEN, CDR2 SYDVKM. The CDR3 loop spans 14 amino acids. DNA for the CDR3: TGTGCCAGCAGTTTTGGGCTGGTTAACTATGGCTACACCTTC. It codes for CASSFGLVNYGYTF.

The CDR3 here is CASSYYRVHEQYF. As DNA, the CDR3 is TGTGCCAGCAGTTACTATAGGGTCCACGAGCAGTACTTC. The chain uses TRBV6-9 and TRBJ2-7; D is unclear. The germline gives CDR1 MNHGY, CDR2 SVAAGI. The V end lost 3 bases, the J end lost 5 bases, and 11 bases lay between the germline ends. The CDR3 sequence is 13 residues long.

The sample holds a few counts of this clone. The chain links TRBV29-1 to TRBJ1-1; D ambiguous. With 1 base removed from V and 0 bases from J, the gap between germline ends came to 12 bases. The CDR3 extends over 15 amino acids. Germline values: CDR1 SQVTM, CDR2 ANQGSEA. The CDR3 sequence is CSVEGAADLNTEAFF. The DNA for the CDR3 is TGCAGCGTTGAAGGGGCAGCAGACCTGAACACTGAAGCTTTCTTT.

For the CDR3, the DNA is TGTGCCAGCAGCTCCTACCGCGCAAACACCAACTATGGCTACACCTTC. Encoded protein: CASSSYRANTNYGYTF. The chain joins TRBV5-4 to TRBJ1-2; D is unclear. The ends were cut back, 3 bases at V and 2 bases at J, with 17 bases in the middle. Per germline, CDR1 SGHNT and CDR2 YYREEE (reference sequence). The CDR3 is 16 residues long.

V usage is TRBV12-5 and J usage is TRBJ2-1; 11 nucleotides align to TRBD2. Losses at the gene ends were 6 bases for V and 4 bases for J; bases not matched to a gene: 2. The CDR3 contains 14 residues. CDR1 and CDR2 (germline): LGHNT, FRNRAP. CDR3 DNA: TGTGCTAGTGGATTAGCGGGGGGGTACAATGAGCAGTTCTTC. Encoded protein: CASGLAGGYNEQFF.

This chain uses TRBV7-9 with TRBJ1-4; D is unresolved. The CDR3 sequence is 11 residues long. Germline V gives CDR1 SEHNR, CDR2 FQNEAQ (reference sequence). Trimming took off 8 bases at V and 13 bases at J, with 14 bases between the two ends. CDR3: CASSREGGLFF. Written as DNA, the CDR3 is TGTGCCAGCTCACGGGAGGGTGGACTGTTTTTT.